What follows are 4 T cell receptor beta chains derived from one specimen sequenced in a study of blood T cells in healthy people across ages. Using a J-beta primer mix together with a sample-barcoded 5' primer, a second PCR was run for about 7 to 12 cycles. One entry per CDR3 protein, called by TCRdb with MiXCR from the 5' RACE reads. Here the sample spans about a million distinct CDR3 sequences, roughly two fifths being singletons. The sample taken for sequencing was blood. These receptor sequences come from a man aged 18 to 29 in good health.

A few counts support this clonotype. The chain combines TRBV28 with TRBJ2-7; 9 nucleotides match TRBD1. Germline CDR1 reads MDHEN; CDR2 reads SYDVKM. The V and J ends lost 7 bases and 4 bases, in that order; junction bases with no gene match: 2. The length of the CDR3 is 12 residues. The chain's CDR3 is CASTDRGYEQYF. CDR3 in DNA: TGTGCCAGCACGGACAGGGGTTACGAGCAGTACTTC.

CDR3 residues: CASSRSEFFYNEQFF. Here the CDR3 DNA reads TGTGCCAGCAGCCGCAGCGAGTTCTTTTACAATGAGCAGTTCTTC. The chain recombines TRBV14 with TRBJ2-1; D is unresolved. V dropped 4 bases and J dropped 4 bases, with 14 bases sitting between them. Germline values: CDR1 SGHDN, CDR2 FVKESK. The CDR3 extends over 15 amino acids. Filled out from reference TRBV14 and TRBJ2-1, the complete variable domain reads EAGVTQFPSHSVIEKGQTVTLRCDPISGHDNLYWYRRVMGKEIKFLLHFVKESKQDESGMPNNRFLAERTGGTYSTLKVQPAELEDSGVYFCASSRSEFFYNEQFFGPGTRLTVL.

The CDR3 protein is CASRREGTDTQYF. The CDR3 DNA reads as TGTGCCAGCAGGAGGGAGGGTACAGATACGCAGTATTTT. The rearrangement joins TRBV12-3 or TRBV12-4 to TRBJ2-3; TRBD2 matches 7 bases. The V segment lost 6 bases and the J segment 3 bases; nucleotides outside the gene matches: 3. The CDR3 contains 13 residues.

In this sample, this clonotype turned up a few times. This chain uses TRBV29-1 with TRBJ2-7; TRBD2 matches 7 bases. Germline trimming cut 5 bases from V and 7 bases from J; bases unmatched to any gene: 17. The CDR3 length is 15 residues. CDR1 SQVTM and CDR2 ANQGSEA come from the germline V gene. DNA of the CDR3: TGCAGCGTTCTTTATGACGTCGGTCGGGAGGATGAGCAGTACTTC. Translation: CSVLYDVGREDEQYF.